This T cell receptor (beta chain) was sequenced during a study of neoadjuvant nivolumab and ipilimumab in lung cancer. Notes on this clone: Its antigen is still unknown.

Study outcomes and limitations: Only a single major-pathologic-response sample was available for clonality analysis. From pretherapy to surgery, tumor richness and clonality rose with dual therapy.

V shed 3 bases, J shed 4 bases, and the junction held 3 bases outside the gene matches. From germline, CDR1 is SGHVS and CDR2 FNYEAQ. This CDR3 has 14 amino acids. Produced via immunoSEQ multiplex PCR; TCRdb's table is partial and in-frame only. The sample has about 23,000 clones; roughly 85% are singletons. The sequence was collected from an adult with non-small cell lung cancer. The V gene is TRBV7-6, the J gene TRBJ2-3; the match to TRBD2 covers 8 bases. Sequences were derived from peripheral blood, sampled before neoadjuvant nivolumab, alone or with ipilimumab. The CDR3 here is CASSFTGGADTQYF. In nucleotides, the CDR3 is TGTGCCAGCAGCTTCACCGGGGGGGCAGATACGCAGTATTTT.